The 19 T cell receptor beta chains below were found in one sample sequenced in a study of control samples from healthy donors and cancer patients. Assay used: immunoSEQ multiplex PCR; TCRdb lists only in-frame clones, some missing. The repertoire includes 90,000 to 150,000 clones, approximately 90% of them detected once, and 6% to 8% sits in the top ten. The sequenced sample consisted of blood. All receptors derive from a woman under 30 in good health.

This clone occurred once. The rearrangement links TRBV6-5 to TRBJ1-6, with 7 bases lining up with TRBD1. CDR3 length: 15 amino acids. Losses at the gene ends were 10 bases for V and 10 bases for J; bases not matched to a gene: 16. Germline values: CDR1 MNHEY, CDR2 SVGAGI. The CDR3 sequence: CATLRATGYESPLHF. The CDR3 DNA reads TGTGCCACCCTGAGGGCGACAGGGTACGAATCACCCCTCCACTTT.

The V gene is TRBV18, the J gene TRBJ1-1; D ambiguous. Trimming stripped 2 bases from V and 7 bases from J, with 14 bases between. From germline, CDR1 is KGHSH and CDR2 LQKENI. This CDR3 comprises 14 residues. CDR3 amino acids: CASSPGVWLGEAFF. The CDR3 region has the DNA TGTGCCAGCTCACCAGGGGTATGGTTGGGTGAAGCTTTCTTT.

V is TRBV28 and J is TRBJ2-7; TRBD1 matches 8 bases. After removal of 4 bases from V and 0 bases from J, the junction contained 5 bases not matched to a gene. Germline V CDR1 and CDR2: MDHEN, SYDVKM. This CDR3 has 15 amino acids. CDR3 sequence (DNA): TGTGCCAGCAGTTCATACACAGGGGGCTCCTACGAGCAGTACTTC. Translated: CASSSYTGGSYEQYF.

V and J are TRBV3-1 (or the pseudogene TRBV3-2) and TRBJ1-4, with TRBD1 matching 9 bases. There are 17 residues in the CDR3. CDR1 is LGHDT, CDR2 YNNKEL, per germline (reference sequence). The ends lost 3 bases at V and 2 bases at J; junction bases unmatched: 7. The CDR3 sequence: CASSHPGQGRTNEKLFF. The CDR3 bases are TGTGCCAGCAGCCACCCGGGACAGGGAAGGACTAATGAAAAACTGTTTTTT.

There are many counts of this clone. The V call is TRBV9, the J call TRBJ1-6, with D possibly matching TRBD1 (5 bases). Germline V gene data show CDR1 as SGDLS and CDR2 as YYNGEE. V was clipped by 3 bases and J by 1 base, with 11 bases between them. The CDR3 length is 16 residues. CDR3 sequence (DNA): TGTGCCAGCAGCGAGGGAGGGGTGTCCTATAATTCACCCCTCCACTTT. Amino acid sequence: CASSEGGVSYNSPLHF. Based on the CDR3 plus reference TRBV9 and TRBJ1-6, the full variable domain is DSGVTQTPKHLITATGQRVTLRCSPRSGDLSVYWYQQSLDQGLQFLIQYYNGEERAKGNILERFSAQQFPDLHSELNLSSLELGDSALYFCASSEGGVSYNSPLHFGNGTRLTVT.

The chain couples TRBV9 to TRBJ2-7; a possible D gene is TRBD2 (6 bases). CDR3 length: 13 amino acids. Germline CDR1 and CDR2: SGDLS and YYNGEE. Trimming left V 3 bases short and J 3 bases short, with 10 bases between. This CDR3 is CASSDGTYYEQYF. The CDR3, as DNA: TGTGCCAGCAGCGATGGGACTTACTACGAGCAGTACTTC. The whole variable domain, remainder taken from reference TRBV9 and TRBJ2-7, is DSGVTQTPKHLITATGQRVTLRCSPRSGDLSVYWYQQSLDQGLQFLIQYYNGEERAKGNILERFSAQQFPDLHSELNLSSLELGDSALYFCASSDGTYYEQYFGPGTRLTVT.

The chain couples TRBV28 to TRBJ2-3; D tentatively fits TRBD1 or TRBD2 (5 bases each). This CDR3 is built from 14 residues. Germline CDR1 and CDR2: MDHEN and SYDVKM. Trimming left V 2 bases short and J 5 bases short, with 11 bases between. CDR3 DNA: TGTGCCAGCAGTTTAATCGAGGGGCTAGATACGCAGTATTTT. This translates into CASSLIEGLDTQYF. Together with reference TRBV28 and TRBJ2-3, the CDR3 gives the full variable domain: DVKVTQSSRYLVKRTGEKVFLECVQDMDHENMFWYRQDPGLGLRLIYFSYDVKMKEKGDIPEGYSVSREKKERFSLILESASTNQTSMYLCASSLIEGLDTQYFGPGTRLTVL.

This clone has a single count. This sequence joins TRBV6-5 and TRBJ2-7; 7 nucleotides match TRBD1. Germline V gene lookup returns CDR1 MNHEY and CDR2 SVGAGI. The CDR3 is 13 amino acids. The ends lost 7 bases at V and 0 bases at J; junction bases unmatched: 3. DNA of the CDR3: TGTGCCAGCAACCGACAGGGCTCCTACGAGCAGTACTTC. It encodes CASNRQGSYEQYF.

The chain couples TRBV6-1 to TRBJ1-5, with D tentatively TRBD1 (5 bases). The V end lost 0 bases, the J end lost 0 bases, and 9 bases lay between the germline ends. This CDR3 spans 16 amino acids. The germline V gene has CDR1 MNHNS and CDR2 SASEGT. The CDR3 loop is CASSEAGGLSNQPQHF. The CDR3 DNA reads as TGTGCCAGCAGTGAAGCTGGGGGACTTAGCAATCAGCCCCAGCATTTT.

The genes are TRBV24-1 and TRBJ1-6; D is perhaps TRBD1 (5 bases). Trimming took off 8 bases at V and 3 bases at J, with 19 bases between the two ends. Germline CDR1 is KGHDR and CDR2 is SFDVKD. CDR3 length equals 17 residues. CDR3 region: CATIRWGRECYNSPLHF. CDR3 DNA: TGTGCCACCATACGGTGGGGCAGGGAGTGCTATAATTCACCCCTCCACTTT.

The V call is TRBV28, the J call TRBJ2-1; D possibly corresponds to TRBD2 (6 bases). Germline V gene lookup returns CDR1 MDHEN and CDR2 SYDVKM. CDR3 length: 16 residues. V dropped 3 bases and J dropped 4 bases, with 16 bases sitting between them. CDR3 loop: CASSFASGGTYNEQFF. CDR3 DNA: TGTGCCAGCAGTTTTGCAAGTGGCGGGACTTACAATGAGCAGTTCTTC.

CDR3 in amino acids: CAWSVPVGDSQSYNEQFF. CDR3 DNA sequence: TGTGCCTGGAGTGTACCCGTTGGGGACTCTCAATCCTACAATGAGCAGTTCTTC. The genes are TRBV30 and TRBJ2-1; TRBD2 might be the D (6 bases). The CDR3 extends over 18 amino acids. Trimming pared 0 bases from V and 1 base from J, leaving 19 bases between. Germline values: CDR1 GTSNPN, CDR2 SVGIG (reference sequence).

V is TRBV3-1 (or the pseudogene TRBV3-2) and J is TRBJ2-1; D not resolved. Trimming removed 1 base at V and 7 bases at J, with 5 bases between. Germline V CDR1 and CDR2: LGHDT, YNNKEL (reference sequence). This CDR3 is 12 amino acids long. The CDR3 sequence is CASSQARNEQFF. The DNA for the CDR3 is TGTGCCAGCAGCCAAGCCCGGAATGAGCAGTTCTTC.

This chain joins TRBV14 and TRBJ2-1; no clear D gene. Germline values: CDR1 SGHDN, CDR2 FVKESK. CDR3 length: 16 amino acids. V lost 2 bases and J lost 4, with 15 bases in between. CDR3 bases: TGTGCCAGCAGCCAATCCGTGTGGAGCTTTTACAATGAGCAGTTCTTC. Translation: CASSQSVWSFYNEQFF.

The chain links TRBV28 to TRBJ2-7; 7 bases are shared with TRBD2. After removal of 6 bases from V and 6 bases from J, the junction contained 11 bases not matched to a gene. This CDR3 spans 14 amino acids. Germline V gene sequence: CDR1 MDHEN, CDR2 SYDVKM. In DNA form, the CDR3 reads TGTGCCAGCAGCCAGATAGCGGGCATAGTCGAGCAGTACTTC. It specifies CASSQIAGIVEQYF.

This chain links TRBV24-1 with TRBJ1-3; D unclear. Trimming removed 1 base at V and 6 bases at J, with 24 bases between. The germline V gene encodes CDR1 KGHDR and CDR2 SFDVKD. There are 19 residues in the CDR3. The CDR3 protein is CATSDFSGVKYGQPNTIYF. The CDR3 DNA reads as TGTGCCACCAGTGATTTCAGCGGGGTGAAATATGGGCAGCCAAACACCATATATTTT.

CDR3 nucleotides: TGTGCCAGCAGCCAAGATTTGAGGTACATGAACACTGAAGCTTTCTTT. Residues: CASSQDLRYMNTEAFF. V usage is TRBV4-2 and J usage is TRBJ1-1; D remains ambiguous. The V gene lost 0 bases and the J gene lost 0 bases, with 11 bases spanning the gap. CDR1 and CDR2 (germline): LGHNA, YNFKEQ. The CDR3 runs 16 residues.

The chain has TRBV24-1 and TRBJ2-1; 7 bases map to TRBD1. CDR1 and CDR2 from the germline V gene are KGHDR and SFDVKD. This CDR3 is 16 amino acids long. V was pared by 10 bases and J by 4 bases, with 15 bases of the junction left unmatched. The CDR3: CATSSDRALGYNEQFF. In DNA form, the CDR3 reads TGTGCCACGTCGTCCGACAGGGCCCTCGGATACAATGAGCAGTTCTTC.

The J gene is TRBJ2-4, the V gene TRBV28, with D unresolved. The germline CDR1 and CDR2 sequences are MDHEN and SYDVKM. The CDR3 is 19 amino acids. Trimming shortened V by 5 bases and J by 2 bases, and 25 bases separated the two germline ends. CDR3: CASSPISLTRGLTKNIQYF. CDR3 bases: TGTGCCAGCAGTCCTATTAGTCTGACCCGCGGTTTAACCAAAAACATTCAGTACTTC.